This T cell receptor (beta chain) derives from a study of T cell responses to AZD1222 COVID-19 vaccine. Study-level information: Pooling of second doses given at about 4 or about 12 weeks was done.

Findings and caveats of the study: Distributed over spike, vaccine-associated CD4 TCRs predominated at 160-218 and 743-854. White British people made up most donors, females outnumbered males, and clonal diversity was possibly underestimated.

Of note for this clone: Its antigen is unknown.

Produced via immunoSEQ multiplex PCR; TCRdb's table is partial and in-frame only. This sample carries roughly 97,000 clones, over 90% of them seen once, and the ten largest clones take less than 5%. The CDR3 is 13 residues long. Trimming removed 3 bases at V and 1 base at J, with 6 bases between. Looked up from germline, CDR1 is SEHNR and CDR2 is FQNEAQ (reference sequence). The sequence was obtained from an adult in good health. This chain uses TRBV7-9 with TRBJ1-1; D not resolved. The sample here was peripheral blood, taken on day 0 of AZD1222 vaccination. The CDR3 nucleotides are TGTGCCAGCAGCTTCGCAGCGAACACTGAAGCTTTCTTT. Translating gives CASSFAANTEAFF.